This T cell receptor (beta chain) was retrieved from a study of cytotoxic CD8 clonotypes in ibrutinib-treated CLL. Looking at the study overall: Response material was collected after a median around 12 months of treatment, range 6 to 36. The study's findings and limits: Ibrutinib response saw clonality rise, and progression saw it return toward baseline.

The source of approximately 1.9 micrograms of genomic DNA for TCR beta libraries was cryopreserved PBMCs. V lost 2 bases, J lost 1 base, and 9 bases lay in between. Germline loops: CDR1 KGHSH, CDR2 LQKENI. CDR3 length: 14 residues. Clones were sequenced by immunoSEQ multiplex PCR, and TCRdb holds only the in-frame ones, with some missing. The sample carries tens of thousands of clones, over 75% recorded once. In regard to this clone: Its antigen is not identified.

The chain links TRBV18 to TRBJ2-7; D gene unclear. The TCR originated in a human donor with chronic lymphocytic leukemia. The source material was PBMCs, sampled at disease progression, from a patient treated with ibrutinib. The DNA of the CDR3 is TGTGCCAGCTCACCAATCACTCGGTCCTACGAGCAGTACTTC. Translating it yields CASSPITRSYEQYF.